Shown below are 28 T cell receptor beta chains from a single sample sequenced in a study of shared clonotypes between healthy human individuals. Sequenced by immunoSEQ multiplex PCR; TCRdb stores in-frame clones only, minus some. Of 2.3 million or so clones in the sample, over 90% were seen once. Specimen: naive CD4+ T cells from PBMCs. Subset: CD45RA+ positively selected. The receptors originated from a man aged 18 to 35 in good health. Some clones in this sample may be carry-over from other donors' samples.

The rearrangement links TRBV7-2 to TRBJ1-2; unclear D gene. Trimming took 1 base from V and 6 from J, leaving 9 bases between them. The CDR3 consists of 13 residues. Germline CDR1 is SGHTA and CDR2 is FQGNSA. The CDR3 spells CASSLGMGDGYTF. Written as DNA, the CDR3 is TGTGCCAGCAGCTTAGGGATGGGTGATGGCTACACCTTC. The whole variable domain, filled in from reference TRBV7-2 and TRBJ1-2, reads GAGVSQSPSNKVTEKGKDVELRCDPISGHTALYWYRQSLGQGLEFLIYFQGNSAPDKSGLPSDRFSAERTGGSVSTLTIQRTQQEDSAVYLCASSLGMGDGYTFGSGTRLTVV.

This chain links TRBV10-1 with TRBJ2-1; D is uncertain. This CDR3 contains 15 residues. V was cut by 10 bases and J by 5 bases, with 21 bases left in between. Germline assignment: CDR1 WNHNN and CDR2 SYGVQD (reference sequence). This chain's CDR3 is CATRRFYPKNNEQFF. CDR3 DNA sequence: TGCGCCACCCGGCGATTTTACCCCAAAAACAATGAGCAGTTCTTC.

The chain carries TRBV6-5 and TRBJ2-1; 8 bases map to TRBD2. V trimming: 6 bases; J trimming: 3 bases; junction bases outside the gene matches: 7. This CDR3 region has 15 residues. CDR1 MNHEY and CDR2 SVGAGI come from the germline V gene. CDR3 loop: CASRRLATNYNEQFF. For the CDR3, the DNA is TGTGCCAGCAGGCGACTAGCGACCAACTACAATGAGCAGTTCTTC.

This clone is a singleton in its sample. The chain joins TRBV30 to TRBJ2-3, with D hard to call. The length of the CDR3 is 19 residues. Germline V gene data show CDR1 as GTSNPN and CDR2 as SVGIG (reference sequence). Trimming took 5 bases from V and 6 from J, leaving 33 bases between them. The CDR3 spells CAWSLPGALKQKSSDTQYF. The DNA for the CDR3 is TGTGCCTGGTCCCTCCCGGGCGCCCTTAAACAAAAAAGTAGCGATACGCAGTATTTT.

The chain uses TRBV7-8 and TRBJ2-5; no definite D call. Germline loops: CDR1 SGHVS, CDR2 FQNEAQ. Between the trimmed V and J ends, which lost 2 bases and 3 bases, there was a span of 10 bases. CDR3 size: 14 residues. CDR3 sequence (DNA): TGTGCCAGCAGCTTACCCGGTCCCAAAGAGACCCAGTACTTC. Residues: CASSLPGPKETQYF.

This chain joins TRBV7-2 and TRBJ2-1; D is uncertain. V lost 4 bases to trimming and J lost 0 bases, with 16 bases between them. Germline assignment: CDR1 SGHTA and CDR2 FQGNSA. The CDR3 sequence is 17 residues long. CDR3 DNA sequence: TGTGCCAGCAGCTCCCGTGGTAGCAGGAGCTCCTACAATGAGCAGTTCTTC. It encodes CASSSRGSRSSYNEQFF.

This clone has only a few counts. For the CDR3, the DNA is TGCAGCGTGAACAGGGTAGGGACTGAAGCTTTCTTT. Amino acid sequence: CSVNRVGTEAFF. V gene TRBV29-1 combines with J gene TRBJ1-1; perhaps TRBD1 as D (6 bases). This CDR3 is 12 amino acids long. The V gene's germline CDR1 is SQVTM and CDR2 ANQGSEA. Trimming pared 6 bases from V and 5 bases from J, leaving 13 bases between.

The V call is TRBV25-1, the J call TRBJ2-6; tentatively, D is TRBD1 or TRBD2 (5 bases each). Germline CDR1 and CDR2: MGHDK and SYGVNS. V was shortened by 5 bases and J by 7 bases, with 15 bases between the two germline ends. The CDR3 is made up of 15 amino acids. The CDR3 DNA sequence: TGTGCCAGCAGTATGGGACCCCGCGGCGCCAACGTCCTGACTTTC. Its translation: CASSMGPRGANVLTF.

This clone was counted only a few times. The chain carries TRBV5-1 and TRBJ2-3, with D unresolved. The CDR3 totals 17 residues. The germline V and J ends were trimmed by 4 bases and 2 bases, with 20 bases remaining between them. Germline values: CDR1 SGHRS, CDR2 YFSETQ. In nucleotides, the CDR3 is TGCGCCAGCAGCCTGTCTAAGGACGGAAGGACCACAGATACGCAGTATTTT. This gives the protein CASSLSKDGRTTDTQYF. Full variable domain (outside the CDR3, taken from reference TRBV5-1 and TRBJ2-3): KAGVTQTPRYLIKTRGQQVTLSCSPISGHRSVSWYQQTPGQGLQFLFEYFSETQRNKGNFPGRFSGRQFSNSRSEMNVSTLELGDSALYLCASSLSKDGRTTDTQYFGPGTRLTVL.

The chain recombines TRBV5-1 with TRBJ1-2, with a weak D call TRBD1 (5 bases). Trimming left V 4 bases short and J 0 bases short, with 10 bases between. The CDR3 consists of 14 residues. Looked up from germline, CDR1 is SGHRS and CDR2 is YFSETQ. The CDR3 bases are TGCGCCAGCAGCCTTACAGGCCCTAACTATGGCTACACCTTC. Translation: CASSLTGPNYGYTF. The whole variable domain, remainder taken from reference TRBV5-1 and TRBJ1-2, is KAGVTQTPRYLIKTRGQQVTLSCSPISGHRSVSWYQQTPGQGLQFLFEYFSETQRNKGNFPGRFSGRQFSNSRSEMNVSTLELGDSALYLCASSLTGPNYGYTFGSGTRLTVV.

The rearrangement links TRBV15 to TRBJ1-1, with TRBD1 matching over 8 bases. V lost 0 bases, J lost 4 bases, and 4 bases stayed unmatched. This CDR3 has 15 amino acids. Germline CDR1 LNHNV, CDR2 YYDKDF (reference sequence). CDR3 nucleotide sequence: TGTGCCACCAGCAGAGACGGGACAGGTACCACTGAAGCTTTCTTT. Its protein is CATSRDGTGTTEAFF.

The chain has TRBV5-8 and TRBJ2-3, with no clear D. The V and J ends lost 0 bases and 2 bases respectively, with 10 bases between them. CDR3 size: 15 residues. CDR1 is SGHTS and CDR2 is YDEGEE in the germline V gene. The CDR3 loop is CASSLEWVPTDTQYF. CDR3 bases: TGTGCCAGCAGCTTGGAATGGGTCCCCACAGATACGCAGTATTTT.

A remark on this clone: An end of the junction does not agree with germline; a read error may underlie this. The CDR3 spells CASSLGYGTGVLFF. CDR3 in DNA: TGCGCCAGCAGCTTGGGGTACGGCACCGGGGTGCTGTTTTTT. The chain carries TRBV5-1 and TRBJ2-2; D is possibly TRBD2 (5 bases). The CDR3 sequence is 14 residues long. Germline values: CDR1 SGHRS, CDR2 YFSETQ. Using reference TRBV5-1 and TRBJ2-2 for the parts outside the CDR3, the full variable domain is KAGVTQTPRYLIKTRGQQVTLSCSPISGHRSVSWYQQTPGQGLQFLFEYFSETQRNKGNFPGRFSGRQFSNSRSEMNVSTLELGDSALYLCASSLGYGTGVLFFGEGSRLTVL.

This chain joins TRBV28 and TRBJ2-7, with 7 positions matching TRBD1. Germline CDR1 reads MDHEN; CDR2 reads SYDVKM. V lost 4 bases and J lost 4; bases outside the gene matches: 4. The CDR3 sequence is 13 residues long. CDR3 sequence reads: CASSSGQEYEQYF. CDR3 sequence (DNA): TGTGCCAGCAGTTCCGGACAGGAATACGAGCAGTACTTC.

The chain links TRBV5-1 to TRBJ2-2; unclear D gene. The germline CDR1 and CDR2 sequences are SGHRS and YFSETQ. The CDR3 length is 12 residues. Trimming stripped 6 bases from V and 1 base from J, with 4 bases between. The CDR3 DNA sequence: TGCGCCAGCAAAGAGAACACCGGGGAGCTGTTTTTT. Its protein product is CASKENTGELFF.

Comment on this clone: Additional DNA sequences in this sample encode the identical CDR3. The V call is TRBV28, the J call TRBJ2-1; 15 bases align to TRBD2. Germline trimming cut 4 bases from V and 6 bases from J; bases unmatched to any gene: 1. Germline V lookup: CDR1 MDHEN, CDR2 SYDVKM. The CDR3 totals 15 residues. In DNA, the CDR3 is TGTGCCAGCAGTTCGGGACTAGCGGGAGGCAATGAGCAGTTCTTC. Its translation: CASSSGLAGGNEQFF.

This chain joins TRBV27 and TRBJ2-3, with 9 bases fitting TRBD2. The CDR3 consists of 16 residues. The trim removed 3 bases at V and 3 bases at J, leaving 7 bases unmatched. Germline V gene data show CDR1 as MNHEY and CDR2 as SMNVEV (reference sequence). The CDR3 nucleotides are TGTGCCAGCAGTTTCCTTCTTAGCGGGAGAACAGATACGCAGTATTTT. Translating it yields CASSFLLSGRTDTQYF.

The CDR3 DNA reads TGTGCCAGCAGCTTATCACCGGGAGGGCCGTACGAGCAGTACTTC. Protein product: CASSLSPGGPYEQYF. The rearrangement links TRBV7-6 to TRBJ2-7; 8 bases match TRBD2. Germline V gives CDR1 SGHVS, CDR2 FNYEAQ. The CDR3 is 15 residues long. The ends lost 2 bases at V and 4 bases at J; junction bases unmatched: 7.

The gene calls are TRBV6-1 and TRBJ2-3; a weak D match, TRBD1 (6 bases). There are 14 residues in the CDR3. Germline CDR1 is MNHNS and CDR2 is SASEGT. Trimming shortened V by 1 base and J by 8 bases, and 13 bases separated the two germline ends. CDR3 DNA sequence: TGTGCCAGCAGTGAAGTTGGGGGCCGGGGTACGCAGTATTTT. Amino acid sequence: CASSEVGGRGTQYF.

The rearrangement joins TRBV30 to TRBJ2-7; the match to TRBD2 covers 8 bases. The CDR3 loop spans 14 amino acids. Germline trimming cut 3 bases from V and 6 bases from J; bases unmatched to any gene: 10. Germline V gene data show CDR1 as GTSNPN and CDR2 as SVGIG (reference sequence). The CDR3 sequence is CAWSAGLAGIEQYF. The CDR3 region has the DNA TGTGCCTGGAGCGCAGGGCTAGCGGGTATCGAGCAGTACTTC.

The V and J genes are TRBV4-1 and TRBJ1-5; no definite D call. The V gene lost 1 base and the J gene lost 2 bases, with 12 bases spanning the gap. CDR1 is MGHRA and CDR2 is YSYEKL in the germline V gene. CDR3 size: 16 residues. The CDR3 bases are TGCGCCAGCAGCCAAGGTTTTGGGTTTGGCAATCAGCCCCAGCATTTT. Translated: CASSQGFGFGNQPQHF.

The J gene is TRBJ2-7, the V gene TRBV25-1; TRBD1 aligns across 12 bases. Unmatched junction bases numbered 8, after V lost 4 bases and J lost 1 base. Germline values: CDR1 MGHDK, CDR2 SYGVNS. The CDR3 consists of 17 residues. CDR3 loop: CASSAGTGGPRSYEQYF. For the CDR3, the DNA is TGTGCCAGCAGTGCGGGGACAGGGGGCCCCCGATCCTACGAGCAGTACTTC.

In its sample, this clone was seen once. The chain employs TRBV5-1 and TRBJ2-3, with 8 bases identical to TRBD2. The CDR3 is 15 residues long. With 1 base clipped from V and 2 bases from J, the junction kept 3 bases outside the gene matches. The germline V gene has CDR1 SGHRS and CDR2 YFSETQ. CDR3 in amino acids: CASSLREGPTDTQYF. In nucleotides, the CDR3 is TGCGCCAGCAGCTTGCGGGAGGGCCCCACAGATACGCAGTATTTT.

J is TRBJ1-2 and V is TRBV28; TRBD1 matches at 8 bases. CDR1 is MDHEN and CDR2 is SYDVKM in the germline V gene. The CDR3 is made up of 15 amino acids. The V and J ends lost 2 bases and 7 bases, in that order; junction bases with no gene match: 9. CDR3 in DNA: TGTGCCAGCAGTTTAGTCGACAGGGGCGCGGGTGGCTACACCTTC. Its translation is CASSLVDRGAGGYTF.

The chain joins TRBV4-3 to TRBJ2-7; 8 bases align to TRBD1. This CDR3 contains 15 residues. Germline V gene sequence: CDR1 LGHNA, CDR2 YSLEER. Unmatched junction bases numbered 6, after V lost 3 bases and J lost 2 bases. The CDR3 sequence: CASSQTGQGTYEQYF. The CDR3 DNA reads as TGCGCCAGCAGCCAGACCGGACAGGGAACCTACGAGCAGTACTTC.

This clone appeared once. V and J are TRBV6-1 and TRBJ1-5, with unresolved D. The CDR3 extends over 14 amino acids. Per germline, CDR1 MNHNS and CDR2 SASEGT. V was clipped by 2 bases and J by 4 bases, with 9 bases between them. CDR3 bases: TGTGCCAGCAGTGAACAACCCCCGAATCAGCCCCAGCATTTT. Translating gives CASSEQPPNQPQHF.

The CDR3 DNA follows: TGTGCCAGCAGCCTACGACAGGGCCGCGATGAGCAGTTCTTC. Protein sequence: CASSLRQGRDEQFF. The rearrangement uses TRBV7-3 and TRBJ2-1, with 7 bases identical to TRBD1. After removal of 5 bases from V and 8 bases from J, the junction contained 9 bases not matched to a gene. Germline CDR1 is SGHTA and CDR2 is FQGTGA. This CDR3 spans 14 amino acids.

This chain joins TRBV28 and TRBJ1-2, with 7 bases matching TRBD1. This CDR3 is 16 amino acids long. Germline values: CDR1 MDHEN, CDR2 SYDVKM. J was trimmed by 4 bases and V by 6 bases; bases with no gene match: 14. CDR3 sequence reads: CASSIPGQDSSYGYTF. The DNA of the CDR3 is TGTGCCAGCAGCATTCCCGGACAGGATTCGAGCTATGGCTACACCTTC.